The 14 T cell receptor beta chains below come from one sample, sequenced in a study of blood T cell repertoires in COVID-19. Generated by immunoSEQ multiplex PCR, the TCRdb table keeps only in-frame clones and is missing some. The sample carries a few hundred thousand clones, 80% to 90% recorded once. The material sequenced was PBMCs or T cells enriched from blood (not recorded which). Source of these receptors: a woman aged 25 to 45 who had been exposed to COVID-19.

V gene TRBV2 combines with J gene TRBJ1-6; D is perhaps TRBD1 (6 bases). Germline-derived CDR1 and CDR2 are SNHLY and FYNNEI. The CDR3 sequence is 15 residues long. Trimming pared 5 bases from V and 5 bases from J, leaving 13 bases between. CDR3 residues: CASSSQGMHNSPLHF. CDR3 coding DNA: TGTGCCAGCAGTTCACAGGGAATGCATAATTCACCCCTCCACTTT.

This chain joins TRBV19 and TRBJ1-3; D remains unclear. Germline CDR1 LNHDA, CDR2 SQIVND (reference sequence). This CDR3 region has 16 residues. Trimming left V 4 bases short and J 0 bases short, with 13 bases between. CDR3 nucleotide sequence: TGTGCCAGTAGTAGGAGAAGCCCGGTCTCTGGAAACACCATATATTTT. This codes for CASSRRSPVSGNTIYF.

The chain carries TRBV20-1 and TRBJ1-1; TRBD1 is a possible D gene (5 bases). The CDR3 totals 11 residues. In germline, CDR1 is DFQATT, CDR2 SNEGSKA (reference sequence). Trimming removed 5 bases from V and 3 bases from J, with 7 bases in between. Written as DNA, the CDR3 is TGCAGTGCTTCGACAGACACTGAAGCTTTCTTT. Translated, it gives CSASTDTEAFF.

The rearrangement joins TRBV6-5 to TRBJ2-7; TRBD1 matches at 8 bases. Unmatched junction bases numbered 6, after V lost 5 bases and J lost 0 bases. This CDR3 is built from 15 residues. Germline CDR1 MNHEY, CDR2 SVGAGI. CDR3 coding DNA: TGTGCCAGCAGTAGAGGACAGGGAAGCTCCTACGAGCAGTACTTC. Amino acids: CASSRGQGSSYEQYF.

In DNA form, the CDR3 reads TGTGCCAGCAGCTTAGGATTATCAGGGGCGCCCGGGGAGCTGTTTTTT. It translates to CASSLGLSGAPGELFF. This chain connects TRBV13 to TRBJ2-2; tentative D call: TRBD1 (6 bases). Germline CDR1 PRHDT, CDR2 FYEKMQ (reference sequence). The CDR3 sequence is 16 residues long. Trimming took 0 bases from V and 6 from J, leaving 14 bases between them.

This chain connects TRBV7-9 to TRBJ1-2; 10 positions match TRBD1. J gave up 4 bases and V 5 bases, and 4 bases lay outside the gene matches. This CDR3 is 14 amino acids long. CDR1 and CDR2 (germline): SEHNR, FQNEAQ (reference sequence). CDR3 nucleotide sequence: TGTGCCAGCAGCGGGGGGACAGGGGCCTATGGCTACACCTTC. It specifies CASSGGTGAYGYTF.

This chain connects TRBV7-9 to TRBJ2-7; 8 bases agree with TRBD2. J was trimmed by 3 bases and V by 0 bases; bases with no gene match: 1. CDR3 length: 14 residues. Germline CDR1 is SEHNR and CDR2 is FQNEAQ (reference sequence). DNA for the CDR3: TGTGCCAGCAGCTTAGCCGGGACTAGCTACGAGCAGTACTTC. It codes for CASSLAGTSYEQYF.

J is TRBJ1-2 and V is TRBV5-5; 7 bases are shared with TRBD1. Germline-derived CDR1 and CDR2 are SGHKS and YYEKEE (reference sequence). V lost 5 bases and J lost 2; bases outside the gene matches: 6. CDR3 length: 14 residues. CDR3 nucleotides: TGTGCCAGCAGGTCCGGGACAGCCAACTATGGCTACACCTTC. It encodes CASRSGTANYGYTF. Full variable domain (remainder filled in from reference TRBV5-5 and TRBJ1-2): DAGVTQSPTHLIKTRGQQVTLRCSPISGHKSVSWYQQVLGQGPQFIFQYYEKEERGRGNFPDRFSARQFPNYSSELNVNALLLGDSALYLCASRSGTANYGYTFGSGTRLTVV.

This clone was seen a single time. The chain joins TRBV5-1 to TRBJ1-2, with D tentatively TRBD1 (6 bases). This CDR3 has 14 amino acids. Looked up from germline, CDR1 is SGHRS and CDR2 is YFSETQ. V lost 2 bases and J 1 base, leaving 9 bases between the germline ends. The CDR3 loop reads CASSFQGSNYGYTF. Here the CDR3 DNA reads TGCGCCAGCAGCTTCCAGGGGAGTAACTATGGCTACACCTTC. Looking up the rest from reference TRBV5-1 and TRBJ1-2 gives the full variable domain: KAGVTQTPRYLIKTRGQQVTLSCSPISGHRSVSWYQQTPGQGLQFLFEYFSETQRNKGNFPGRFSGRQFSNSRSEMNVSTLELGDSALYLCASSFQGSNYGYTFGSGTRLTVV.

This clone came up a few times. This chain links TRBV2 with TRBJ1-2; no clear D. This CDR3 is built from 15 residues. Germline V gene lookup returns CDR1 SNHLY and CDR2 FYNNEI. Trimming took 6 bases from V and 8 from J, leaving 22 bases between them. The CDR3 DNA reads TGTGCCAGCAGGGCCCGGGTCCAAAAAGAAAAGGGCTACACCTTC. It encodes CASRARVQKEKGYTF.

This chain connects TRBV19 to TRBJ2-7; unclear D gene. The ends were cut back, 3 bases at V and 0 bases at J, with 12 bases in the middle. The CDR3 is made up of 15 amino acids. Germline values: CDR1 LNHDA, CDR2 SQIVND (reference sequence). Here the CDR3 DNA reads TGTGCCAGTAGTATCTCCTCTTTTCGCTCCTACGAGCAGTACTTC. This sequence encodes CASSISSFRSYEQYF.

As regards this clone: Within the sample, other DNA sequences also encode this same CDR3. The rearrangement uses TRBV5-1 and TRBJ1-1; 8 bases agree with TRBD1. Trimming cost V 4 bases and J 2 bases; bases outside gene matches: 4. Germline CDR1 SGHRS, CDR2 YFSETQ. This CDR3 contains 14 residues. The CDR3 region has the DNA TGCGCCAGCAGCCTACAGGGGGGAAACACTGAAGCTTTCTTT. It encodes CASSLQGGNTEAFF.

The chain recombines TRBV24-1 with TRBJ2-5; 8 bases align to TRBD1. With V trimmed by 5 bases and J by 4 bases, 5 bases remained unmatched. The CDR3 totals 14 residues. Germline V gene data show CDR1 as KGHDR and CDR2 as SFDVKD. The CDR3 nucleotides are TGTGCCACCAGTGGCCAGGGGGCCGGAGAGACCCAGTACTTC. It encodes CATSGQGAGETQYF.

The chain is built from TRBV7-6 and TRBJ2-1; D possibly corresponds to TRBD2 (5 bases). Germline CDR1 and CDR2: SGHVS and FNYEAQ. This CDR3 region has 15 residues. V was trimmed by 4 bases and J by 0 bases, leaving 10 bases between them. The CDR3 DNA follows: TGTGCCAGCAGCTATAGCGTGGGCTCCTACAATGAGCAGTTCTTC. It codes for CASSYSVGSYNEQFF.